This TCR beta chain derives from a study of blood T cell repertoires in COVID-19. Study in general: Nucleic acid was either cDNA or gDNA, and it came from T cells, B-cell-depleted T cells, or PBMCs.

TCRdb's copy holds only in-frame clones and misses some; the assay was immunoSEQ multiplex PCR. The sample contains 350,000 to 400,000 clones, approximately 90% of which appear only once. Germline lookup yields CDR1 KGHSH and CDR2 LQKENI. The germline V and J ends were trimmed by 3 bases and 6 bases, with 20 bases remaining between them. This CDR3 is built from 16 residues. The receptor comes from a young woman who had recovered from COVID-19. The chain employs TRBV18 and TRBJ1-2; possibly TRBD1 for D (5 bases). Sequenced sample: PBMCs or T cells enriched from blood (not recorded which). The chain's CDR3 is CASSPSRVGTIDGYTF. CDR3 DNA: TGTGCCAGCTCACCTTCCCGGGTAGGGACTATTGATGGCTACACCTTC.